This TCR beta chain comes out of a study of blood T cell repertoires in COVID-19. This clone was observed a single time. Profiling relied on immunoSEQ multiplex PCR, and the TCRdb table lists in-frame clones only, not all of them. The sample records about 190,000 clones, around 88% being singletons. Material: peripheral blood. The TCR sequence derives from a woman younger than 45 with acute or convalescent COVID-19.

CDR3 loop: CASSGGTGANVLTF. DNA for the CDR3: TGTGCCAGTTCAGGGGGGACCGGGGCCAACGTCCTGACTTTC. The rearrangement links TRBV9 to TRBJ2-6; a weak D match, TRBD1 (7 bases). With 8 bases removed from V and 4 bases from J, the gap between germline ends came to 13 bases. This CDR3 comprises 14 residues. Per the germline V gene, CDR1 is SGDLS and CDR2 is YYNGEE.